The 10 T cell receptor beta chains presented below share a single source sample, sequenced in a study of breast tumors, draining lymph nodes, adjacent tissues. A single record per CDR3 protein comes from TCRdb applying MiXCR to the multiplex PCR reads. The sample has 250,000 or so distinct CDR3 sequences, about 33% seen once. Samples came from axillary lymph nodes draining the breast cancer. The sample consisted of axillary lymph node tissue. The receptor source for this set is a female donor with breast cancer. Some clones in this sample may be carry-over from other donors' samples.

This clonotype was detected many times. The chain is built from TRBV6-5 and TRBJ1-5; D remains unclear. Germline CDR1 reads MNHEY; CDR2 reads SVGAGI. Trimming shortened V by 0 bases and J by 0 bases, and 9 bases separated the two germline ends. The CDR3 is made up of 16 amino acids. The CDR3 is CASSYSTPYSNQPQHF. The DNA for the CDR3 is TGTGCCAGCAGTTACTCGACACCCTATAGCAATCAGCCCCAGCATTTT.

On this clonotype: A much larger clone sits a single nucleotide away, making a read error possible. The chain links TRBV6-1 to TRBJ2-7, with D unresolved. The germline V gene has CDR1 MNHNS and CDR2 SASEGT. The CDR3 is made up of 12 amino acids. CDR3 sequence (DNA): TGTGCCAGCAGTGAACCGCCCTACGAGCGGTACTTC. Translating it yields CASSEPPYERYF.

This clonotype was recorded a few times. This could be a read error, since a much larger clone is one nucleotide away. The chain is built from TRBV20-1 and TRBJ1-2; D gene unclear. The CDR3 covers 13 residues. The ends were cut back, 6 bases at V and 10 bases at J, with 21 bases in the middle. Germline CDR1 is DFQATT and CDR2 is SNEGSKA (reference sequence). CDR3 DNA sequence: TGCAGTGCGGCCGGACGGAGATCCAGTGCCTACACCTTC. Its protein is CSAAGRRSSAYTF.

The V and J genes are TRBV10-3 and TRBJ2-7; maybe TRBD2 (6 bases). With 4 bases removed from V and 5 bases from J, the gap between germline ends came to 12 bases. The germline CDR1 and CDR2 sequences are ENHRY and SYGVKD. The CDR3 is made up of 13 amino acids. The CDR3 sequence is CAISAREEHEQYF. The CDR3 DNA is TGTGCCATCAGTGCTAGGGAGGAACACGAGCAGTACTTC.

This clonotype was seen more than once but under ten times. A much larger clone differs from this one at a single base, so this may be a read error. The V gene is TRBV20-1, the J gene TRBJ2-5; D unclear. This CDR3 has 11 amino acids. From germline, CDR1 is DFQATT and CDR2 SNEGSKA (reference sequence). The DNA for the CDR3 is TGCAGTGCAACCGATCAAGAGACCCAGTCCTTC. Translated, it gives CSATDQETQSF.

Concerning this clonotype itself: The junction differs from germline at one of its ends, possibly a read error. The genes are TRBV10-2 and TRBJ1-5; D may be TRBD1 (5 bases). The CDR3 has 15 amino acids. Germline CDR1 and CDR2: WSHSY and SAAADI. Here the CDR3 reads CASERDGYSDQPQHF. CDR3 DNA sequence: TGCGCCAGCGAGAGGGACGGATATAGCGATCAGCCCCAGCATTTT.

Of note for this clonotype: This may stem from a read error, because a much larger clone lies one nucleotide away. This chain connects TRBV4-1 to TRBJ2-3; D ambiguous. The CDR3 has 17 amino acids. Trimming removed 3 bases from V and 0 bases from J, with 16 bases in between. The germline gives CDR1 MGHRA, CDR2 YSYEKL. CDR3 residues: CASSHRIQRSSTDTQYF. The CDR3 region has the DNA TGCGCCAGCAGCCATAGGATACAGAGGAGCAGCACAGATACGCAGTATTTT.

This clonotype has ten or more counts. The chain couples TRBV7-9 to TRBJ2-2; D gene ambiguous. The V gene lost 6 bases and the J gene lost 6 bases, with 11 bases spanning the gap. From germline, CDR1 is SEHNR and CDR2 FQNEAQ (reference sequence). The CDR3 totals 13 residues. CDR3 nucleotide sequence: TGTGCCAGCAGAGGGCCTTACGCCGGGGAGCTGTTTTTT. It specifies CASRGPYAGELFF.

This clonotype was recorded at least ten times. CDR3 nucleotide sequence: TGCAGTGCTAGAGCGGCACGGCTACCTTACGAGCAGTACTTC. Protein product: CSARAARLPYEQYF. The chain recombines TRBV20-1 with TRBJ2-7; no clear D. V lost 1 base, J lost 4 bases, and 14 bases lay in between. Germline CDR1 is DFQATT and CDR2 is SNEGSKA (reference sequence). The CDR3 has 14 residues.

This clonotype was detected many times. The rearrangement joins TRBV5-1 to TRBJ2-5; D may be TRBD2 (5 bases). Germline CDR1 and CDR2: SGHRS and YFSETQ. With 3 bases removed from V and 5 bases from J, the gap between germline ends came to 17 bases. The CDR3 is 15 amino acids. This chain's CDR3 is CASSYKVGEAETQYF. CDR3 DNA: TGCGCCAGCAGCTACAAGGTGGGAGAGGCGGAGACCCAGTACTTC.